This TCR beta chain was found in a study of CD8+ T cells in alopecia areata. Study background: Once tofacitinib had been taken for 6 to 18 months, 6 months off drug followed. Percent affected scalp area, the SALT score, rated treated patients' severity. Study-wide findings and caveats: Among the cells sequenced in scalp samples are also the resident alphabeta T cells of normal skin. Within the top 100, expanded CD8+ clones significantly decreased with tofacitinib, as did scalp clonality.

The CDR3 consists of 15 residues. The trim removed 5 bases at V and 0 bases at J, leaving 6 bases unmatched. Germline CDR1 is MNHEY and CDR2 is SVGAGI. Treatment: oral pan-JAK inhibitor, 5-10 mg twice daily. Sequencing templates came from extracted RNA that was reverse transcribed into cDNA. Some clones are missing from TCRdb's copy, which holds only in-frame ones; the method was immunoSEQ multiplex PCR. The sample yields about 100,000 clones, roughly 40% seen once. With regard to this clone: What it binds is not known.

The TCR comes from a human donor with alopecia areata. This sample comprised CD8+ T cells sorted from blood, obtained at week 24, from a patient treated with tofacitinib. This chain connects TRBV6-5 to TRBJ2-7; 8 bases fit TRBD2. The CDR3 loop reads CASSMSLAGSYEQYF. DNA for the CDR3: TGTGCCAGCAGTATGTCGCTAGCGGGCTCCTACGAGCAGTACTTC.